This is a list of T cell receptor beta chains from one sample in a study of graft-versus-host responses after intestinal transplantation. These TCRs are of unknown antigen specificity. Clones were sequenced by immunoSEQ multiplex PCR, and TCRdb holds only the in-frame ones, with some missing. Among over 75,000 clones, 85% to 90% were seen once, and the ten largest hold approximately 0.33%. The material sequenced was unstimulated CD4+ T cells sorted from spleen or lymph node cells, taken before intestinal transplant. The origin of the receptors is a human donor who received an intestinal transplant. Both conserved end residues are part of each CDR3. Each record gives: D gene, V gene, clone size, J gene, CDR3 protein, CDR3 DNA. The D gene is left open where the match is weak. The listing skips clone size in some rows; elsewhere it reads once, few, many or a size class.

>TRBD2|TRBV10-3|NA|TRBJ2-1
CAISGLAGQTSYNEQFF
TGTGCCATCAGCGGGCTAGCGGGACAAACTTCCTACAATGAGCAGTTCTTC
>NA|TRBV30|NA|TRBJ2-3
CAWSVRPGHDTQYF
TGTGCCTGGAGTGTACGCCCGGGACACGATACGCAGTATTTT
>NA|TRBV9|once|TRBJ2-7
CASSVGPNYEQYF
TGTGCCAGCAGCGTAGGGCCGAACTACGAGCAGTACTTC
>NA|TRBV6-5|few|TRBJ1-2
CASLGREGYTF
TGTGCCAGCCTTGGGCGGGAAGGCTACACCTTC
>TRBD2|TRBV6-4|NA|TRBJ2-3
CARGMSVCGRAGGRLDTQYF
TGTGCCAGGGGGATGAGCGTTTGTGGTCGAGCGGGAGGGCGACTAGATACGCAGTATTTT
>TRBD2|TRBV4-1|NA|TRBJ2-2
CASSQAGLVTGELFF
TGCGCCAGCAGCCAAGCCGGACTAGTCACCGGGGAGCTGTTTTTT
>NA|TRBV28|NA|TRBJ2-7
CPRRGGGYEQYF
TGTCCTCGGAGAGGGGGAGGGTACGAGCAGTACTTC
>NA|TRBV6-5|once|TRBJ1-5
CASSNRAGSNQPQHF
TGTGCCAGCAGCAACAGGGCAGGCTCCAATCAGCCCCAGCATTTT
>NA|TRBV29-1|NA|TRBJ2-5
CSVELAEGPETQYF
TGCAGCGTTGAATTAGCGGAGGGCCCAGAGACCCAGTACTTC
>NA|TRBV7-2|NA|TRBJ2-7
CASSFQGGYEQYF
TGTGCCAGCAGCTTTCAAGGGGGATACGAGCAGTACTTC
>NA|TRBV4-2|NA|TRBJ1-2
CASSRGSLGEGEGYGYTF
TGTGCCAGCAGCCGCGGAAGCTTGGGGGAGGGGGAGGGCTATGGCTACACCTTC
>TRBD1|TRBV30|NA|TRBJ1-6
CAWSPGTGGSPLHF
TGTGCCTGGAGTCCCGGGACAGGGGGTTCACCCCTCCACTTT
>TRBD1|TRBV19|NA|TRBJ2-3
CASQGAGDTQYF
TGTGCCAGCCAGGGGGCAGGGGATACGCAGTATTTT
>TRBD2|TRBV5-4|NA|TRBJ2-3
CASTFGSGGNTDTQYF
TGTGCCAGCACGTTCGGGTCGGGGGGGAACACAGATACGCAGTATTTT
>NA|TRBV10-3|few|TRBJ1-1
CAIRSRDTSNTEAFF
TGTGCCATCAGATCTCGGGACACCTCGAACACTGAAGCTTTCTTT
>NA|TRBV5-1|NA|TRBJ2-1
CASSLVGSLGGNEQFF
TGCGCCAGCAGCTTGGTTGGGAGTCTAGGAGGCAATGAGCAGTTCTTC
>TRBD1|TRBV5-1|NA|TRBJ1-5
CASSLGPGQGEHF
TGCGCCAGCAGCTTGGGCCCGGGACAGGGGGAGCATTTT
>NA|TRBV18|NA|TRBJ2-7
CASSPRETYEQYF
TGTGCCAGCTCTCCCCGGGAAACCTACGAGCAGTACTTC
>NA|TRBV7-2|NA|TRBJ1-3
CASSQLTNSGNTIYF
TGTGCCAGCAGCCAATTGACAAACTCTGGAAACACCATATATTTT
>NA|TRBV2|NA|TRBJ2-4
CASSDFRAGVGGRIQYF
TGTGCCAGCAGTGATTTCAGGGCGGGAGTGGGGGGCCGCATTCAGTACTTC
>NA|TRBV6-5|NA|TRBJ1-1
CASSYGRQAEAFF
TGTGCCAGCAGTTACGGCCGACAGGCTGAAGCTTTCTTT
>NA|TRBV18|NA|TRBJ1-3
CASSPPPLSGNTIYF
TGTGCCAGCTCACCACCCCCACTATCTGGAAACACCATATATTTT
>TRBD1|TRBV6-5|NA|TRBJ2-3
CASSLTGGRTDTQYF
TGTGCCAGCAGCTTGACAGGGGGGCGCACAGATACGCAGTATTTT
>NA|TRBV2|NA|TRBJ2-3
CAIQRGLAGHTDTQYF
TGTGCCATCCAACGGGGTCTAGCAGGCCACACAGATACGCAGTATTTT
>NA|TRBV5-1|once|TRBJ2-7
CASSLAGGLVYEQYF
TGCGCCAGCAGCTTGGCCGGGGGGCTGGTCTACGAGCAGTACTTC
>TRBD1|TRBV6-1|NA|TRBJ2-5
CASSDGNRGGTQYF
TGTGCCAGCAGTGACGGTAACAGGGGTGGGACCCAGTACTTC
>TRBD1|TRBV4-2|NA|TRBJ2-7
CASSHGTGESYEQYF
TGTGCCAGCAGCCATGGGACAGGGGAGTCCTACGAGCAGTACTTC
>NA|TRBV7-9|NA|TRBJ2-3
CASSSSDRITDTQYF
TGTGCCAGCAGCTCATCGGACAGAATCACAGATACGCAGTATTTT
>NA|TRBV28|NA|TRBJ1-1
CASSTLGGTEAFF
TGTGCCAGCAGCACCTTGGGGGGCACTGAAGCTTTCTTT
>TRBD1|TRBV28|NA|TRBJ1-4
CASRPGQGEKLFF
TGTGCCAGCCGTCCCGGACAGGGTGAAAAACTGTTTTTT
>NA|TRBV2|NA|TRBJ2-5
CASSATFREETQYF
TGTGCCAGCAGCGCGACATTCCGAGAAGAGACCCAGTACTTC
>NA|TRBV16|NA|TRBJ2-5
CASSQSAAQETQYF
TGTGCCAGCAGCCAATCTGCGGCCCAAGAGACCCAGTACTTC
>TRBD1|TRBV29-1|NA|TRBJ1-3
CSALTGITGNTIYF
TGCAGCGCGCTGACAGGGATCACTGGAAACACCATATATTTT
>TRBD1|TRBV19|NA|TRBJ1-6
CASSHRGGNSPLHF
TGTGCCAGTAGCCACAGGGGTGGTAATTCACCCCTCCACTTT
>NA|TRBV30|NA|TRBJ2-7
CAWALRQGPYEQYF
TGTGCCTGGGCCTTACGGCAGGGGCCCTACGAGCAGTACTTC
>TRBD2|TRBV10-2|NA|TRBJ2-1
CASTPRGGNEQFF
TGCGCCAGCACCCCCCGCGGGGGGAATGAGCAGTTCTTC
>NA|TRBV9|NA|TRBJ1-2
CASSHGGGLNYGYTF
TGTGCCAGCAGCCACGGGGGGGGCCTTAACTATGGCTACACCTTC
>TRBD1|TRBV19|NA|TRBJ1-4
CASSTRTGKLFF
TGTGCCAGTAGTACCAGGACAGGAAAACTGTTTTTT
>TRBD2|TRBV2|NA|TRBJ2-7
CASSGWASGMGEQYF
TGTGCCAGCAGTGGTTGGGCTAGCGGGATGGGGGAGCAGTACTTC
>NA|TRBV5-1|NA|TRBJ1-2
CASSGGGANYGYTF
TGCGCCAGCAGCGGCGGGGGTGCTAACTATGGCTACACCTTC
>TRBD1|TRBV29-1|NA|TRBJ1-1
CSVDGRGYTEAFF
TGCAGCGTTGACGGCAGGGGGTACACTGAAGCTTTCTTT
>NA|TRBV6-6|NA|TRBJ2-2
CASLTTRGRELFF
TGTGCCAGTCTCACAACAAGGGGCAGGGAGCTGTTTTTT
>TRBD2|TRBV5-1|NA|TRBJ2-2
CASSLAGGTNTGELFF
TGCGCCAGCAGCTTGGCGGGAGGAACGAACACCGGGGAGCTGTTTTTT
>NA|TRBV28|NA|TRBJ1-5
CASSHNQPQHF
TGTGCCAGCAGCCATAATCAGCCCCAGCATTTT
>NA|TRBV6-5|NA|TRBJ2-7
CASSIGDIRYEQYF
TGTGCCAGCTCAATTGGGGACATCCGTTACGAGCAGTACTTC
>TRBD1|TRBV5-6|NA|TRBJ1-2
CASSYTGELSGYTF
TGTGCCAGCAGCTACACAGGGGAATTAAGTGGCTACACCTTC
>TRBD2|TRBV11-2|NA|TRBJ2-5
CASSSGTSGQETQYF
TGTGCCAGCAGCTCCGGGACTAGCGGTCAAGAGACCCAGTACTTC
>TRBD1|TRBV2|once|TRBJ2-6
CASTGGDRVFAGANVLTF
TGTGCCAGCACCGGAGGGGACAGGGTGTTTGCTGGGGCCAACGTCCTGACTTTC
>NA|TRBV10-3|once|TRBJ1-1
CAISEFPGVLNTEAFF
TGTGCCATCAGTGAGTTTCCCGGAGTCCTGAACACTGAAGCTTTCTTT
>NA|TRBV18|NA|TRBJ2-4
CASSPVGDIQYF
TGTGCCAGCTCACCAGTGGGCGACATTCAGTACTTC
>TRBD2|TRBV18|once|TRBJ2-2
CASSRSSGSKAGELFF
TGTGCCAGCTCCCGTAGTAGCGGGAGTAAGGCCGGGGAGCTGTTTTTT
>TRBD2|TRBV9|NA|TRBJ2-3
CASSVGTSGRDTQYF
TGTGCCAGCAGCGTAGGGACTAGCGGGAGGGATACGCAGTATTTT